The text below deals with one T cell receptor (beta chain). This entry belongs to a study of CD8+ T cells in alopecia areata. The wider study: Oral tofacitinib (5 to 10 mg twice daily) was administered to treated patients. Patients took tofacitinib for 6 to 18 months, followed by 6 drug-free months.

Treatment specified: oral pan-JAK inhibitor, 5-10 mg twice daily. Germline CDR1 reads SNHLY; CDR2 reads FYNNEI. Trimming stripped 11 bases from V and 5 bases from J, with 19 bases between. The CDR3 is 14 residues long. Extraction and reverse transcription of RNA yielded cDNA as the sequencing template. The method was immunoSEQ multiplex PCR; TCRdb's version includes in-frame clones alone and lacks a portion of them. Here the sample spans around 140,000 clones, about 59% being singletons. The sequenced sample was CD8+ T cells sorted from blood, obtained at week 4, from a patient treated with tofacitinib. The chain carries TRBV2 and TRBJ2-1, with a tentative D call TRBD2 (6 bases). The receptor comes from a human donor with alopecia areata. DNA for the CDR3: TGTGCCTTAGCGGAGGCTTCCCAGGACAATGAGCAGTTCTTC. It yields the protein CALAEASQDNEQFF.